Below are 21 T cell receptor beta chains sequenced from a single sample in a study of T cells in Graves' hyperthyroidism and ophthalmopathy. The CDR3 regions of TCR beta were amplified from RNA transcripts. HTBI primers drove first-round RT-PCR of the TCR CDR3. TCRdb redid the calling of the multiplex PCR reads with MiXCR, one entry per CDR3 protein. The sample consists of 650,000 to 800,000 distinct CDR3 sequences, nearly 45% of them appearing once. Sequencing input: peripheral blood or thyroid tissue (not recorded which). Receptor source: an adult man with Graves' disease, either hyperthyroidism or ophthalmopathy (not recorded which).

In its sample, this clonotype was seen a few times. The chain uses TRBV29-1 and TRBJ1-1; weak D call: TRBD1 (5 bases). V was clipped by 4 bases and J by 1 base, with 19 bases between them. CDR3 length equals 16 residues. The V gene's germline CDR1 is SQVTM and CDR2 ANQGSEA. The CDR3 DNA reads as TGCAGCGTTGTACACCCCCGAGGGGCATCGAACACTGAAGCTTTCTTT. Protein sequence: CSVVHPRGASNTEAFF.

This clonotype was seen at least ten times. This chain joins TRBV7-9 and TRBJ1-1; maybe TRBD1 (5 bases). Deletions cut 3 bases from V and 7 bases from J, with 12 bases between. Per the germline V gene, CDR1 is SEHNR and CDR2 is FQNEAQ (reference sequence). The CDR3 has 13 residues. In DNA, the CDR3 is TGTGCCAGCAGCTTGGAAATACAGGTTGAAGCTTTCTTT. Translated: CASSLEIQVEAFF. The entire variable domain, with the rest obtained from reference TRBV7-9 and TRBJ1-1, is as follows: DTGVSQNPRHKITKRGQNVTFRCDPISEHNRLYWYRQTLGQGPEFLTYFQNEAQLEKSRLLSDRFSAERPKGSFSTLEIQRTEQGDSAMYLCASSLEIQVEAFFGQGTRLTVV.

V and J are TRBV7-2 and TRBJ1-3; D is unresolved. V lost 6 bases to trimming and J lost 0 bases, with 12 bases between them. Germline V gives CDR1 SGHTA, CDR2 FQGNSA. This CDR3 region has 15 residues. In nucleotides, the CDR3 is TGTGCCAGCAGACGGCCGGGGAGCTCTGGAAACACCATATATTTT. Its translation: CASRRPGSSGNTIYF.

The chain is built from TRBV25-1 and TRBJ2-5, with D hard to call. This CDR3 has 13 residues. Trimming left V 1 base short and J 2 bases short, with 5 bases between. Looked up from germline, CDR1 is MGHDK and CDR2 is SYGVNS. In nucleotides, the CDR3 is TGTGCCAGCAGTGAATCTCCACAAGAGACCCAGTACTTC. As protein: CASSESPQETQYF. Filled out from reference TRBV25-1 and TRBJ2-5, the complete variable domain reads EADIYQTPRYLVIGTGKKITLECSQTMGHDKMYWYQQDPGMELHLIHYSYGVNSTEKGDLSSESTVSRIRTEHFPLTLESARPSHTSQYLCASSESPQETQYFGPGTRLLVL.

This clonotype has more than one count but fewer than ten. The chain is built from TRBV7-9 and TRBJ1-4; TRBD1 might be the D (5 bases). The CDR3 length is 14 residues. Between the trimmed V and J ends, which lost 4 bases and 8 bases, there was a span of 14 bases. The germline V gene encodes CDR1 SEHNR and CDR2 FQNEAQ (reference sequence). In DNA form, the CDR3 reads TGTGCCAGCAGCTATCAGGGTGGTCCCGAAAAACTGTTTTTT. Its protein is CASSYQGGPEKLFF.

The rearrangement uses TRBV25-1 and TRBJ2-7; 7 positions agree with TRBD1. The CDR3 has 13 residues. With V trimmed by 6 bases and J by 3 bases, 5 bases remained unmatched. CDR1 and CDR2 (germline): MGHDK, SYGVNS. This chain's CDR3 is CASSTPGGYEQYF. The CDR3 DNA is TGTGCCAGCAGCACTCCAGGGGGCTACGAGCAGTACTTC.

The table lists this clonotype with a few counts. The chain has TRBV6-1 and TRBJ1-6; 9 bases fit TRBD1. This CDR3 is built from 15 residues. Per the germline V gene, CDR1 is MNHNS and CDR2 is SASEGT. J gave up 9 bases and V 5 bases, and 8 bases lay outside the gene matches. This CDR3 reads CASSNVQGAISPLHF. In nucleotides, the CDR3 is TGTGCCAGCAGTAACGTACAGGGGGCAATTTCACCCCTCCACTTT.

The chain links TRBV6-1 to TRBJ1-3, with D maybe TRBD1 (5 bases). There are 16 residues in the CDR3. Germline V gene lookup returns CDR1 MNHNS and CDR2 SASEGT. The V and J ends lost 8 bases and 3 bases respectively, with 20 bases between them. DNA of the CDR3: TGTGCCAGCTGGGACCCGGGCAGGGCCTTTGGAAACACCATATATTTT. Encoded protein: CASWDPGRAFGNTIYF.

In its sample, this clonotype was seen a few times. The chain has TRBV5-1 and TRBJ1-5, with 8 bases lining up with TRBD1. Germline lookup yields CDR1 SGHRS and CDR2 YFSETQ. There are 14 residues in the CDR3. J lost 5 bases, V lost 0 bases, and 1 base had no gene match. In nucleotides, the CDR3 is TGCGCCAGCAGCTTGGCAGGGGGCCATCAGCCCCAGCATTTT. Translation: CASSLAGGHQPQHF.

This clonotype was picked up many times. V is TRBV10-3 and J is TRBJ1-6; a weak D match, TRBD1 (6 bases). V gave up 4 bases and J gave up 8 bases, with 12 bases separating them. This CDR3 is built from 14 residues. CDR1 is ENHRY and CDR2 is SYGVKD in the germline V gene. CDR3 protein: CAISGQGRDSPLHF. CDR3 coding DNA: TGTGCCATCAGTGGCCAGGGGAGGGATTCACCCCTCCACTTT.

This chain uses TRBV20-1 with TRBJ2-2; D remains ambiguous. The CDR3 contains 13 residues. V dropped 5 bases and J dropped 4 bases, with 11 bases sitting between them. Germline assignment: CDR1 DFQATT and CDR2 SNEGSKA (reference sequence). DNA for the CDR3: TGCAGTGCTGTCCGCGGCCCCACCGGGGAGCTGTTTTTT. Translation: CSAVRGPTGELFF.

The chain recombines TRBV7-9 with TRBJ2-5; possible D gene TRBD1, 5 bases. This CDR3 has 17 amino acids. Germline loops: CDR1 SEHNR, CDR2 FQNEAQ (reference sequence). V lost 2 bases to trimming and J lost 2 bases, with 18 bases between them. The CDR3 DNA is TGTGCCAGCAGCTTACACGGGCGTGGGGCCCGGCAAGAGACCCAGTACTTC. Protein: CASSLHGRGARQETQYF.

Ten or more counts support this clonotype. Germline is not matched at one junction end, which may reflect a read error. The genes are TRBV10-3 and TRBJ1-5, with D possibly TRBD1 on 5 matching bases. Germline V lookup: CDR1 ENHRY, CDR2 SYGVKD. The CDR3 is 14 amino acids. Written as DNA, the CDR3 is TGTGCCAGCAGTGAATTCTCAGGGAATCAGCCCCAGCATTTT. Translation gives CASSEFSGNQPQHF.

This clonotype was found many times. The chain couples TRBV15 to TRBJ2-7; D is possibly TRBD1 (5 bases). The CDR3 contains 16 residues. Germline lookup yields CDR1 LNHNV and CDR2 YYDKDF (reference sequence). V lost 0 bases to trimming and J lost 5 bases, with 17 bases between them. CDR3 in amino acids: CATSRDWAGLTNEQYF. The CDR3, as DNA: TGTGCCACCAGCAGAGATTGGGCAGGGTTAACTAACGAGCAGTACTTC.

This clonotype was seen a few times. This chain uses TRBV5-1 with TRBJ1-2; 10 bases map to TRBD1. Germline V gene lookup returns CDR1 SGHRS and CDR2 YFSETQ. Unmatched junction bases numbered 7, after V lost 4 bases and J lost 7 bases. This CDR3 has 14 residues. Written as DNA, the CDR3 is TGCGCCAGCAGCCCGGGACAGGGGAATGGTGGCTACACCTTC. It codes for CASSPGQGNGGYTF.

The rearrangement uses TRBV7-9 and TRBJ1-1, with unresolved D. Germline CDR1 is SEHNR and CDR2 is FQNEAQ (reference sequence). The CDR3 covers 15 residues. Deletions cut 2 bases from V and 3 bases from J, with 13 bases between. The CDR3 DNA reads TGTGCCAGCAGCTTATCTCGCGGGAGACACACTGAAGCTTTCTTT. It is translated as CASSLSRGRHTEAFF. Variable domain in full (rest from reference TRBV7-9 and TRBJ1-1): DTGVSQNPRHKITKRGQNVTFRCDPISEHNRLYWYRQTLGQGPEFLTYFQNEAQLEKSRLLSDRFSAERPKGSFSTLEIQRTEQGDSAMYLCASSLSRGRHTEAFFGQGTRLTVV.

This clonotype has ten or more counts. V gene TRBV29-1 combines with J gene TRBJ1-2, with a possible D match to TRBD1 (5 bases). This CDR3 has 13 amino acids. CDR1 is SQVTM and CDR2 is ANQGSEA in the germline V gene. Trimming removed 6 bases at V and 4 bases at J, with 15 bases between. The CDR3 region has the DNA TGCAGCGTCCAAGAGGGACTGCTCTATGGCTACACCTTC. This gives the protein CSVQEGLLYGYTF.

This clonotype was seen more than once but under ten times. The chain combines TRBV7-9 with TRBJ1-2, with D perhaps matching TRBD1 (5 bases). The CDR3 is made up of 15 amino acids. Germline V gives CDR1 SEHNR, CDR2 FQNEAQ (reference sequence). The ends were cut back, 5 bases at V and 4 bases at J, with 17 bases in the middle. CDR3 DNA: TGTGCCAGCAGCCCAGTGGGGGATTTGGGCTATGGCTACACCTTC. This translates into CASSPVGDLGYGYTF.

This clonotype has at least ten counts. This rearrangement joins TRBV2 to TRBJ1-1; D is perhaps TRBD1 (6 bases). V lost 7 bases to trimming and J lost 0 bases, with 12 bases between them. The CDR3 is 14 residues long. The V gene's germline CDR1 is SNHLY and CDR2 FYNNEI. CDR3 DNA sequence: TGTGCCAGCATGGTAGGACAGATGAACACTGAAGCTTTCTTT. This translates into CASMVGQMNTEAFF.

This clonotype occurred many times. This chain joins TRBV12-3 or TRBV12-4 and TRBJ1-2; 9 nucleotides agree with TRBD1. Trimming at V came to 6 bases and at J to 6 bases, leaving 11 bases not matched to a gene. CDR3 size: 15 residues. The CDR3 spells CASSPTTGGTNGYTF. CDR3 nucleotides: TGTGCCAGCAGCCCCACGACAGGGGGAACTAATGGCTACACCTTC.

To note about this clonotype: The CDR3 ends on some other residue instead of the conserved phenylalanine or tryptophan, so this is likely a read error. The rearrangement uses TRBV20-1 and TRBJ1-1, with 8 bases matching TRBD1. V lost 2 bases, J lost 3 bases, and 5 bases stayed unmatched. CDR1 and CDR2 (germline): DFQATT, SNEGSKA (reference sequence). There are 14 residues in the CDR3. CDR3 nucleotide sequence: TGCAGTGCTAGAAGGACAGGGACCTACACTGAAGCTTTCCTT. This sequence encodes CSARRTGTYTEAFL.